This paragraph covers one T cell receptor (beta chain) sequence. A read error may produce the germline difference seen at one junction end. The CDR3 length is 16 residues. The germline CDR1 and CDR2 sequences are SSHAT and FNYEAQ (reference sequence). The record originates from a study of cytomegalovirus exposure and HLA in healthy donors. PCR used 60 Vbeta primers and 13 Jbeta primers. Here immunoSEQ multiplex PCR was the method, and the copy in TCRdb shows in-frame clones only, minus some. Here the sample spans fewer than 85,000 clones, 75% to 80% being singletons. Material: PBMCs. The rearrangement links TRBV7-7 to TRBJ2-2; 7 bases line up with TRBD1. This sequence originates from a man aged 40-55 years in good health and CMV-seronegative. CDR3 nucleotides: TGTGCTAGCAGCCGTAGGGGGCACCCGAACACCGGGGAGCTGTTTTTT. Its protein is CASSRRGHPNTGELFF.